This T cell receptor beta chain was recorded in a study of blood T cell repertoires in COVID-19. About the study: PBMCs, B-cell-depleted T cells, or T cells provided the cDNA or gDNA that made up the material.

Under the authors' procedure: Reference gene primers were amplified, and this amplification served to estimate nucleated cell counts. This table comes from immunoSEQ multiplex PCR, and its TCRdb copy is limited to in-frame clones, with some not included. V and J calls and clone size follow that table, whereas D and trimming were derived from the DNA. The sample includes about 160,000 clones, 70% to 90% seen only once; the top ten take around 5%. A Seattle source enrolled patients during active infection and followed them longitudinally. CDR3 size: 14 residues. CDR1 is SGDLS, CDR2 YYNGEE, per germline. V dropped 4 bases and J dropped 7 bases, with 12 bases sitting between them.

The receptor was isolated from a woman aged 45-60 years with COVID-19, enrolled during active disease. What was sequenced was peripheral blood. This rearrangement joins TRBV9 to TRBJ1-6; no firm D call. The CDR3: CASSPSHGNSPLHF. CDR3 coding DNA: TGTGCCAGCAGCCCCTCCCACGGGAATTCACCCCTCCACTTT.